This T cell receptor beta chain stems from a study of cytomegalovirus exposure and HLA in healthy donors. Germline CDR1 MNHEY, CDR2 SMNVEV (reference sequence). With 2 bases removed from V and 2 bases from J, the gap between germline ends came to 7 bases. The CDR3 loop spans 13 amino acids. Assay used: immunoSEQ multiplex PCR; TCRdb lists only in-frame clones, some missing. The sample yields a few hundred thousand clones, roughly 88% seen once. An approximately 120-subject validation cohort, separate from the approximately 610-subject first cohort, supplied the donors. This sequence joins TRBV27 and TRBJ2-7; D is unresolved. The source of this sequence is a woman under 30 in good health and CMV-seronegative. The source material was PBMCs. CDR3 protein: CASSLNSAYEQYF. The CDR3 bases are TGTGCCAGCAGTTTAAACAGTGCCTACGAGCAGTACTTC.